A single T cell receptor beta chain is shown here with its context. This CDR3 has 16 amino acids. Germline CDR1 reads LNHNV; CDR2 reads YYDKDF (reference sequence). V lost 0 bases to trimming and J lost 1 base; unmatched junction nucleotides: 6. Authors' methods: From reference gene primer amplification, estimates of nucleated cell counts were derived. Using immunoSEQ multiplex PCR, the repertoire was profiled, and TCRdb retains in-frame clones only, with some absent. V, J and clone size are taken as reported in that table, and D and trimming were inferred from the DNA itself. The sample carries about 480,000 clones, around 87% recorded once. This record comes from a study of blood T cell repertoires in COVID-19. Study as a whole: Samples taken during acute and convalescent COVID-19 were collected in the United States, Italy and Spain.

The source is a woman in her thirties or forties who had recovered from COVID-19. Sequencing was performed on PBMCs or T cells enriched from blood (not recorded which). V is TRBV15 and J is TRBJ2-7, with 7 bases matching TRBD1. The CDR3 is CATSRDKGTVSYEQYF. The CDR3 DNA follows: TGTGCCACCAGCAGAGATAAAGGGACAGTGTCCTACGAGCAGTACTTC.